Shown below are 8 T cell receptor beta chains from a single sample sequenced in a study of TIL therapy for anti-PD-1-resistant metastatic lung cancer. Time point meaning: pre-treatment sample, taken before nivolumab and TIL therapy. This was the immunoSEQ v3 assay. TCRdb keeps only in-frame clones here, not all; method: immunoSEQ multiplex PCR. Of 50,000 to 65,000 clones in the sample, 55% to 70% are singletons; the top ten hold around 6.6%. The sample was blood, taken at baseline. The receptors shown here come from a person aged 25 to 80 with non-small cell lung cancer.

The sample holds a few counts of this clone. The chain has TRBV6-1 and TRBJ1-5; tentative D call: TRBD1 (5 bases). This CDR3 has 14 amino acids. V was trimmed by 4 bases and J by 1 base, leaving 8 bases between them. Germline V gives CDR1 MNHNS, CDR2 SASEGT. The CDR3 sequence: CASSGWGSNQPQHF. CDR3 nucleotide sequence: TGTGCCAGCAGTGGGTGGGGGAGCAATCAGCCCCAGCATTTT.

This chain connects TRBV7-9 to TRBJ2-1; TRBD1 is a possible D gene (6 bases). Germline V gives CDR1 SEHNR, CDR2 FQNEAQ (reference sequence). Trimming shortened V by 5 bases and J by 7 bases, and 21 bases separated the two germline ends. The length of the CDR3 is 16 residues. CDR3 nucleotides: TGTGCCAGCAGCGATTTTCCCGCGACAGGTTGGAATGAGCAGTTCTTC. Translated: CASSDFPATGWNEQFF.

This chain connects TRBV5-6 to TRBJ2-5; 13 positions match TRBD2. Germline values: CDR1 SGHDT, CDR2 YYEEEE. Unmatched junction bases numbered 6, after V lost 1 base and J lost 0 bases. The CDR3 has 18 residues. The DNA of the CDR3 is TGTGCCAGCAGCTTGATTGGACTAGCGGGAGTAAACCAAGAGACCCAGTACTTC. Residues: CASSLIGLAGVNQETQYF.

The chain combines TRBV28 with TRBJ2-5, with TRBD1 identical over 10 bases. Germline CDR1 MDHEN, CDR2 SYDVKM. The V gene end was trimmed by 5 bases and the J gene end by 1 base; junction bases not matched to a gene: 16. The CDR3 has 19 amino acids. The CDR3, as DNA: TGTGCCAGCAGTCTACACCCGGGACAGGGGAGGGGATTCCAAGAGACCCAGTACTTC. Translating gives CASSLHPGQGRGFQETQYF.

The CDR3 DNA reads TGTGCCAGCAGCTTTGGTGTAGCGGAACAAGAGACCCAGTACTTC. Translated: CASSFGVAEQETQYF. The chain employs TRBV7-8 and TRBJ2-5, with a possible D match to TRBD2 (6 bases). Per the germline V gene, CDR1 is SGHVS and CDR2 is FQNEAQ. V shed 3 bases and J shed 2 bases, with 13 bases lying between them. This CDR3 has 15 amino acids.

The rearrangement uses TRBV2 and TRBJ1-2, with D tentatively TRBD1 (5 bases). V gave up 6 bases and J gave up 6 bases, with 20 bases separating them. This CDR3 has 15 amino acids. Germline CDR1 SNHLY, CDR2 FYNNEI. The DNA for the CDR3 is TGTGCCAGCAGCGGGGAGGGGAAAGCGTCGGATGGCTACACCTTC. It translates to CASSGEGKASDGYTF.

The chain combines TRBV11-2 with TRBJ2-1; D may be TRBD1 (5 bases). V dropped 1 base and J dropped 8 bases, with 12 bases sitting between them. CDR3 length equals 14 residues. Per germline, CDR1 SGHAT and CDR2 FQNNGV. The CDR3 DNA reads as TGTGCCAGCAGCTTAGTACCCAGGGCCCATGAGCAGTTCTTC. Amino acids: CASSLVPRAHEQFF.

The gene calls are TRBV6-1 and TRBJ1-6; D is ambiguous. CDR3 length equals 16 residues. V dropped 2 bases and J dropped 3 bases, with 11 bases sitting between them. Germline CDR1 is MNHNS and CDR2 is SASEGT. CDR3 sequence reads: CASSERPEVYNSPLHF. The DNA of the CDR3 is TGTGCCAGCAGTGAACGGCCGGAGGTCTATAATTCACCCCTCCACTTT.